This T cell receptor beta chain was recovered during a study of T cells in Graves' hyperthyroidism and ophthalmopathy. General study points: Ophthalmopathy onset followed model prediction by a median around six months. Within blood appeared most thyroid clonotypes that had expanded above 0.001.

This clonotype occurred a few times. Its antigen remains unknown. TCR beta CDR3 region amplification was performed from RNA transcripts. A set of HTBI primers served as the primers for a first-round RT-PCR of the TCR CDR3. TCRdb called the multiplex PCR reads again in MiXCR, with one record for every CDR3 protein. The table lists 650,000 to 800,000 distinct CDR3 sequences, less than 45% of them singletons. CDR3 length: 13 residues. Trimming took 6 bases from V and 4 from J; bases not matched to a gene: 3. Germline loops: CDR1 DFQATT, CDR2 SNEGSKA (reference sequence). The receptor was isolated from an adult man with Graves' disease, either hyperthyroidism or ophthalmopathy (not recorded which). The genes are TRBV20-1 and TRBJ1-4, with TRBD1 identical over 9 bases. Sequencing input: peripheral blood or thyroid tissue (not recorded which). CDR3 sequence reads: CSAPGQGNEKLFF. CDR3 nucleotides: TGCAGTGCCCCGGGACAGGGTAATGAAAAACTGTTTTTT.